The 27 T cell receptor beta chains given below trace back to one sample, sequenced in a study of CD8 T cells in ankylosing spondylitis (dated by TCRdb to 2015 to 2018). Libraries were prepared through 5' RACE. The sequencing machine was an Illumina HiSeq 2500. Clones were called with MiXCR by TCRdb after fastp trimmed the public reads at Q25, and only in-frame beta chains were retained. One record per CDR3 amino acid sequence lists the most common genes and DNA. The sample profile shows roughly 120,000 distinct CDR3 sequences; about 13% of them were found once. 3% of the sample belongs to the ten largest clones. The specimen was blood, either unsorted or a sorted T cell fraction (not recorded which). These receptors originate from a female donor with ankylosing spondylitis or in good health (not recorded which).

The chain carries TRBV5-1 and TRBJ2-1; TRBD1 is a possible D gene (5 bases). Germline CDR1 reads SGHRS; CDR2 reads YFSETQ. V lost 3 bases and J 12 bases, leaving 13 bases between the germline ends. The CDR3 length is 12 residues. The CDR3 sequence: CASSSQEKGQFF. For the CDR3, the DNA is TGCGCCAGCAGCTCACAGGAGAAGGGGCAGTTCTTC.

This clonotype was found a few times. The genes are TRBV20-1 and TRBJ2-4; D remains unclear. The V end lost 6 bases, the J end lost 1 base, and 16 bases lay between the germline ends. In germline, CDR1 is DFQATT, CDR2 SNEGSKA (reference sequence). This CDR3 is 15 amino acids long. CDR3 region: CSASGSLLAKNIQYF. CDR3 sequence (DNA): TGCAGTGCCTCGGGTAGCTTATTGGCCAAAAACATTCAGTACTTC.

This clonotype appeared many times. This sequence joins TRBV7-9 and TRBJ2-5; no clear D. Germline V gene data show CDR1 as SEHNR and CDR2 as FQNEAQ (reference sequence). The CDR3 is 13 residues long. V lost 2 bases and J lost 0, with 4 bases in between. The CDR3 loop reads CASSLNNQETQYF. The DNA of the CDR3 is TGTGCCAGCAGCTTAAATAACCAAGAGACCCAGTACTTC. Based on the CDR3 plus reference TRBV7-9 and TRBJ2-5, the full variable domain is DTGVSQNPRHKITKRGQNVTFRCDPISEHNRLYWYRQTLGQGPEFLTYFQNEAQLEKSRLLSDRFSAERPKGSFSTLEIQRTEQGDSAMYLCASSLNNQETQYFGPGTRLLVL.

In this sample, this clonotype turned up many times. The CDR3 is CASSFSAADTDTQYF. For the CDR3, the DNA is TGTGCCAGCAGTTTTAGTGCAGCAGACACAGATACGCAGTATTTT. V gene TRBV12-3 or TRBV12-4 combines with J gene TRBJ2-3, with D unresolved. This CDR3 has 15 amino acids. The V and J ends lost 3 bases and 2 bases respectively, with 12 bases between them.

This clonotype appeared a few times. V usage is TRBV12-3 or TRBV12-4 and J usage is TRBJ2-5; D ambiguous. Trimming took 6 bases from V and 0 from J, leaving 11 bases between them. The CDR3 has 14 residues. DNA for the CDR3: TGTGCCAGCAGACCAAGGACGTACCAAGAGACCCAGTACTTC. This sequence encodes CASRPRTYQETQYF.

Only a few counts were recorded for this clonotype. This rearrangement joins TRBV18 to TRBJ2-3; D may be TRBD1 (6 bases). Trimming stripped 5 bases from V and 8 bases from J, with 17 bases between. CDR1 and CDR2 from the germline V gene are KGHSH and LQKENI. The CDR3 covers 14 residues. CDR3 sequence reads: CASSAIDFRGTQYF. CDR3 DNA: TGTGCCAGCTCAGCAATAGATTTCAGGGGTACGCAGTATTTT.

Note on this clonotype: Possible read error: a much larger clone is one base away. The J gene is TRBJ1-1, the V gene TRBV10-3, with D unclear. CDR3 length: 13 amino acids. Looked up from germline, CDR1 is ENHRY and CDR2 is SYGVKD. Trimming took 6 bases from V and 4 from J, leaving 12 bases between them. The CDR3 sequence: CAISLGSGTEAFF. DNA for the CDR3: TGTGCCATCAGCCTTGGGTCTGGCACTGAAGCTTTCTTT.

This clonotype has just a few counts. The chain uses TRBV28 and TRBJ2-1; D is possibly TRBD1 (5 bases). The CDR3 length is 14 residues. The germline gives CDR1 MDHEN, CDR2 SYDVKM. V was shortened by 6 bases and J by 4 bases, with 13 bases between the two germline ends. Here the CDR3 DNA reads TGTGCCAGCAGGGGGCCTACCCCATACAATGAGCAGTTCTTC. Its translation is CASRGPTPYNEQFF.

This clonotype was seen repeatedly, ten times or more. The rearrangement links TRBV5-5 to TRBJ2-2; TRBD1 is a possible D gene (5 bases). Germline values: CDR1 SGHKS, CDR2 YYEKEE (reference sequence). This CDR3 has 14 residues. Trimming pared 9 bases from V and 0 bases from J, leaving 12 bases between. The CDR3 region is CATRTLANTGELFF. The DNA for the CDR3 is TGTGCCACTAGGACACTCGCGAACACCGGGGAGCTGTTTTTT.

V gene TRBV5-1 combines with J gene TRBJ2-1; no firm D call. The CDR3 length is 14 residues. The germline V gene encodes CDR1 SGHRS and CDR2 YFSETQ. The V end lost 4 bases, the J end lost 4 bases, and 12 bases lay between the germline ends. CDR3 sequence (DNA): TGCGCCAGCAGCCCCGCGGTCGGATACAATGAGCAGTTCTTC. Translated: CASSPAVGYNEQFF.

This clonotype was observed many times. The rearrangement uses TRBV15 and TRBJ1-4; 7 nucleotides match TRBD1. Trimming took 0 bases from V and 3 from J; bases not matched to a gene: 4. Germline-derived CDR1 and CDR2 are LNHNV and YYDKDF (reference sequence). The CDR3 length is 16 residues. This CDR3 is CATSRDGQGANEKLFF. For the CDR3, the DNA is TGTGCCACCAGCAGAGATGGGCAGGGGGCTAATGAAAAACTGTTTTTT.

This clonotype was observed many times. The J gene is TRBJ1-4, the V gene TRBV29-1; D is undetermined. Germline loops: CDR1 SQVTM, CDR2 ANQGSEA. The CDR3 length is 10 residues. Between the trimmed V and J ends, which lost 4 bases and 5 bases, there was a span of 2 bases. For the CDR3, the DNA is TGCAGCGTTGGGAATGAAAAACTGTTTTTT. Protein product: CSVGNEKLFF.

The chain uses TRBV5-1 and TRBJ1-6; D uncertain. Germline CDR1 and CDR2: SGHRS and YFSETQ. This CDR3 comprises 16 residues. The ends were cut back, 0 bases at V and 8 bases at J, with 15 bases in the middle. The CDR3 coding sequence is TGCGCCAGCAGCTTGGCAGCTTGGCTGGATGATTCACCCCTCCACTTT. It translates to CASSLAAWLDDSPLHF.

The sample holds a few counts of this clonotype. The chain combines TRBV12-3 or TRBV12-4 with TRBJ2-1, with D maybe TRBD2 (5 bases). The V end was cut by 4 bases, the J end by 3 bases, with 13 bases between. The CDR3 is 15 residues long. The CDR3 nucleotides are TGTGCCAGCAGTTCCAGCGGAGCCCACTACAATGAGCAGTTCTTC. Its translation: CASSSSGAHYNEQFF.

This clonotype has ten or more counts. The J gene is TRBJ2-5, the V gene TRBV11-2, with TRBD2 matching 13 bases. The germline gives CDR1 SGHAT, CDR2 FQNNGV. The CDR3 spans 14 residues. Unmatched junction bases numbered 1, after V lost 6 bases and J lost 3 bases. The CDR3 reads CASRGLAGEETQYF. DNA for the CDR3: TGTGCCAGCAGAGGACTAGCGGGGGAAGAGACCCAGTACTTC.

In its sample, this clonotype was seen many times. The gene calls are TRBV7-2 and TRBJ2-3, with 10 bases matching TRBD2. The V and J ends lost 6 bases and 3 bases, in that order; junction bases with no gene match: 0. The length of the CDR3 is 13 residues. Per germline, CDR1 SGHTA and CDR2 FQGNSA. CDR3 DNA sequence: TGTGCCAGCAGGACTAGCGGGACAGATACGCAGTATTTT. Translation: CASRTSGTDTQYF. Looking up the rest from reference TRBV7-2 and TRBJ2-3 gives the full variable domain: GAGVSQSPSNKVTEKGKDVELRCDPISGHTALYWYRQSLGQGLEFLIYFQGNSAPDKSGLPSDRFSAERTGGSVSTLTIQRTQQEDSAVYLCASRTSGTDTQYFGPGTRLTVL.

The chain combines TRBV20-1 with TRBJ1-1; D remains ambiguous. V shed 1 base and J shed 0 bases, with 6 bases lying between them. The V gene's germline CDR1 is DFQATT and CDR2 SNEGSKA (reference sequence). The CDR3 totals 13 residues. The CDR3 region has the DNA TGCAGTGCTAGAGTTAGACTGAACACTGAAGCTTTCTTT. This encodes CSARVRLNTEAFF.

V usage is TRBV6-5 and J usage is TRBJ2-1; 9 positions match TRBD2. The CDR3 runs to 15 residues. J gave up 12 bases and V 0 bases, and 9 bases lay outside the gene matches. CDR1 MNHEY and CDR2 SVGAGI come from the germline V gene. CDR3 sequence (DNA): TGTGCCAGCAGTTACTCTCGCGGGGGGGCGACTGGGCAGTTCTTC. Translation gives CASSYSRGGATGQFF.

With respect to this clonotype: Its ends do not fully match the called genes, so a read error is possible. The chain is built from TRBV20-1 and TRBJ2-7, with 7 nucleotides matching TRBD2. The CDR3 totals 15 residues. In germline, CDR1 is DFQATT, CDR2 SNEGSKA (reference sequence). The CDR3 DNA follows: TGCAGTGCTCAGACTCTAGCGGAGGAGAACTACAAGCAGTACTTC. Translated, it gives CSAQTLAEENYKQYF.

The CDR3 coding sequence is TGTGCCAGTGGCAAGGCGGACAATCAGCCCCAGCATTTT. Protein sequence: CASGKADNQPQHF. V is TRBV27 and J is TRBJ1-5; unclear D gene. Germline V CDR1 and CDR2: MNHEY, SMNVEV (reference sequence). Trimming stripped 9 bases from V and 3 bases from J, with 12 bases between. The CDR3 totals 13 residues.

This rearrangement joins TRBV20-1 to TRBJ2-7, with 9 bases aligning to TRBD1. CDR3 length equals 15 residues. Germline V gene lookup returns CDR1 DFQATT and CDR2 SNEGSKA (reference sequence). The J segment lost 5 bases and the V segment lost 1 base, leaving 9 bases of the junction unmatched. The CDR3 DNA reads TGCAGTGCTAGAGTCCGGGACAGGGTGTCCCACGAGCAGTACTTC. Its translation is CSARVRDRVSHEQYF.

This clonotype appeared many times. The rearrangement joins TRBV7-2 to TRBJ1-4, with D tentatively TRBD1 (5 bases). Germline V gene data show CDR1 as SGHTA and CDR2 as FQGNSA. This CDR3 spans 13 amino acids. V was trimmed by 3 bases and J by 8 bases, leaving 10 bases between them. The CDR3 sequence: CASSLAREEKLFF. CDR3 bases: TGTGCCAGCAGCTTGGCCAGGGAGGAAAAACTGTTTTTT.

Only a few counts were recorded for this clonotype. This chain joins TRBV7-2 and TRBJ2-5; D is perhaps TRBD1 (6 bases). V lost 5 bases and J 4 bases, leaving 14 bases between the germline ends. The CDR3 extends over 14 amino acids. Germline assignment: CDR1 SGHTA and CDR2 FQGNSA. CDR3 protein: CASSPQHRVETQYF. The DNA for the CDR3 is TGTGCCAGCAGCCCCCAGCACAGGGTAGAGACCCAGTACTTC.

Notes on this clonotype: One base away lies a much larger clone, so this may be a sequencing read error. The rearrangement joins TRBV12-3 or TRBV12-4 to TRBJ1-4, with D possibly matching TRBD1 (5 bases). Trimming removed 3 bases at V and 4 bases at J, with 12 bases between. This CDR3 spans 15 amino acids. The CDR3 is CASSLSGTHNEKLFF. The CDR3 DNA reads as TGTGCCAGCAGTTTGTCAGGGACCCATAATGAAAAACTGTTTTTT.

This clonotype occurred many times. This chain uses TRBV20-1 with TRBJ1-2; 10 bases line up with TRBD1. With 5 bases clipped from V and 1 base from J, the junction kept 4 bases outside the gene matches. CDR3 length: 14 amino acids. Germline V lookup: CDR1 DFQATT, CDR2 SNEGSKA (reference sequence). The CDR3 here is CSALGQGSNYGYTF. CDR3 DNA: TGCAGTGCTTTGGGACAGGGGAGTAACTATGGCTACACCTTC.

This clonotype was recorded a few times. The chain uses TRBV5-8 and TRBJ1-4, with TRBD1 as a possible D gene (6 bases). CDR1 and CDR2 from the germline V gene are SGHTS and YDEGEE. This CDR3 is built from 15 residues. Trimming cost V 4 bases and J 3 bases, with 13 bases left between them. CDR3 coding DNA: TGTGCCAGCAGCCGACCAGGGGAGCCTAATGAAAAACTGTTTTTT. Residues: CASSRPGEPNEKLFF.

V usage is TRBV9 and J usage is TRBJ1-2, with D perhaps matching TRBD1 (6 bases). Looked up from germline, CDR1 is SGDLS and CDR2 is YYNGEE. The CDR3 length is 14 residues. V was clipped by 5 bases and J by 1 base, with 12 bases between them. The CDR3 coding sequence is TGTGCCAGCAGTGGCGGGACACTTAACTATGGCTACACCTTC. It encodes CASSGGTLNYGYTF. Full variable domain (outside the CDR3, taken from reference TRBV9 and TRBJ1-2): DSGVTQTPKHLITATGQRVTLRCSPRSGDLSVYWYQQSLDQGLQFLIQYYNGEERAKGNILERFSAQQFPDLHSELNLSSLELGDSALYFCASSGGTLNYGYTFGSGTRLTVV.